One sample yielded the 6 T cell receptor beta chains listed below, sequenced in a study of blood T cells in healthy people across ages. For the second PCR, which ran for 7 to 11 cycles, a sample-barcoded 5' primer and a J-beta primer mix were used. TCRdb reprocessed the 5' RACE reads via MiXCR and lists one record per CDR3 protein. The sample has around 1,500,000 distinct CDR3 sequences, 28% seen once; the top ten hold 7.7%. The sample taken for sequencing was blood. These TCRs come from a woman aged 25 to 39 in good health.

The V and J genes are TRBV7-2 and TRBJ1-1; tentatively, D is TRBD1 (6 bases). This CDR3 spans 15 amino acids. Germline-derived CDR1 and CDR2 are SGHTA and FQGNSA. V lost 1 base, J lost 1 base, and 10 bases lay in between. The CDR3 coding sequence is TGTGCCAGCAGCTTAGATACAGGGAGGAACACTGAAGCTTTCTTT. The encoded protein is CASSLDTGRNTEAFF.

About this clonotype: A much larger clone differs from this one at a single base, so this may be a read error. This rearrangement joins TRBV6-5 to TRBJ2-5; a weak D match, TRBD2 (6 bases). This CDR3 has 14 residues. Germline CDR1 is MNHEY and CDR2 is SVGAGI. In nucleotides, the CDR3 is TGTGCTAGCAGGTACTTAGGGGACTCGGAGACCCAGTACTTC. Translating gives CASRYLGDSETQYF.

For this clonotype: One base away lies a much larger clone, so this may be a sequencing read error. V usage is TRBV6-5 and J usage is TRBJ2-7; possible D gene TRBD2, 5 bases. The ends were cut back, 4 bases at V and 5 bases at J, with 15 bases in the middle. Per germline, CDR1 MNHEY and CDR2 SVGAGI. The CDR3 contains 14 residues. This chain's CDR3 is CASSFGRRPNEQYF. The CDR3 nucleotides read TGTGCCAGCAGTTTTGGCAGGAGGCCAAACGAGCAGTACTTC.

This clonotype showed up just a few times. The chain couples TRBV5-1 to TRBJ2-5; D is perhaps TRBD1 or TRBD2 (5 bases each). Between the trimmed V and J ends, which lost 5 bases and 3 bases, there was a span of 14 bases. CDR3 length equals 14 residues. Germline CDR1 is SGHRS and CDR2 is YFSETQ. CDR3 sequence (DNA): TGCGCCAGCAGTCCGGGACGGGCCAAAGAGACCCAGTACTTC. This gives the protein CASSPGRAKETQYF.

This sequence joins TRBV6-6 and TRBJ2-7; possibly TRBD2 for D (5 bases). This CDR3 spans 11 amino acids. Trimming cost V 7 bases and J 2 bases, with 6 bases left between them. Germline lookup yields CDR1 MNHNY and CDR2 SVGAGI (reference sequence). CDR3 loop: CASMGAYEQYF. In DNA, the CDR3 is TGTGCCAGCATGGGAGCCTACGAGCAGTACTTC.

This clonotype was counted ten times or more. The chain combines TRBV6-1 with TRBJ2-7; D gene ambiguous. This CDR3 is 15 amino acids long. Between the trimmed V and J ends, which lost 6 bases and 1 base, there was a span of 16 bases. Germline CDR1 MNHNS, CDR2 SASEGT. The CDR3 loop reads CASSNNLDVSYEQYF. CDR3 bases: TGTGCCAGCAGCAACAACCTGGACGTGTCCTACGAGCAGTACTTC.